Listed below are T cell receptor beta chains from one sample, sequenced in a study of control samples from healthy donors and cancer patients. Profiled with immunoSEQ multiplex PCR; TCRdb holds only in-frame clones, not every one. The table lists tens of thousands of clones, roughly nine tenths of them singletons. Sequencing was done on a sample of blood. These receptors came from a woman aged 70-85 years in good health. CDR3s include the opening cysteine and the closing phenylalanine or tryptophan. D genes are given only for firm matches. A clone size is listed for some rows: how often the clone was seen (once, few, many), or a class if it is expanded.

J: TRBJ2-1
D: TRBD1
size: -
V: TRBV5-1
CDR3: CASSSTGVDEQFF
DNA: TGCGCCAGCAGCTCGACAGGGGTAGATGAGCAGTTCTTC

J: TRBJ1-1
D: -
size: -
V: TRBV6-1
CDR3: CASSERIGNTEAFF
DNA: TGTGCCAGCAGTGAGAGGATAGGGAACACTGAAGCTTTCTTT

J: TRBJ1-2
D: TRBD1
size: few
V: TRBV24-1
CDR3: CATRTLGTGITNYGYTF
DNA: TGTGCCACCAGGACGCTCGGGACAGGGATAACTAACTATGGCTACACCTTC

J: TRBJ1-1
D: TRBD1
size: few
V: TRBV2
CDR3: CASLGFIGDRKAAFF
DNA: TGTGCCAGCCTTGGTTTCATAGGGGACAGAAAGGCGGCTTTCTTT

J: TRBJ1-4
D: TRBD1
size: -
V: TRBV4-1
CDR3: CASSQQGGRFVNEKLFF
DNA: TGCGCCAGCAGCCAACAGGGGGGAAGGTTCGTTAATGAAAAACTGTTTTTT

J: TRBJ2-7
D: -
size: -
V: TRBV10-3
CDR3: CAISESGRGGGEQYF
DNA: TGTGCCATCAGTGAGTCGGGTAGAGGCGGTGGGGAGCAGTACTTC

J: TRBJ1-1
D: -
size: -
V: TRBV12-3/TRBV12-4
CDR3: CASSLGLNTEAFF
DNA: TGTGCCAGCAGTTTAGGACTGAACACTGAAGCTTTCTTT

J: TRBJ2-3
D: -
size: -
V: TRBV2
CDR3: CASGGILASTDTQYF
DNA: TGTGCCAGCGGGGGGATCTTAGCTAGCACAGATACGCAGTATTTT

J: TRBJ1-1
D: -
size: -
V: TRBV5-4
CDR3: CASSLGGEGEAFF
DNA: TGTGCCAGCAGCTTGGGGGGCGAAGGTGAAGCTTTCTTT

J: TRBJ2-2
D: -
size: few
V: TRBV7-2
CDR3: CASSPEGLGSGELFF
DNA: TGTGCCAGCAGCCCCGAAGGGTTGGGATCCGGGGAGCTGTTTTTT

J: TRBJ2-3
D: TRBD2
size: -
V: TRBV9
CDR3: CASSQTSGGAGTDTQYF
DNA: TGTGCCAGCAGCCAGACTAGCGGGGGGGCGGGCACAGATACGCAGTATTTT

J: TRBJ1-1
D: -
size: -
V: TRBV9
CDR3: CASSVDWRVGTEAFF
DNA: TGTGCCAGCAGCGTAGACTGGAGGGTGGGTACTGAAGCTTTCTTT

J: TRBJ1-1
D: -
size: -
V: TRBV30
CDR3: CAWSVHPMNTEAFF
DNA: TGTGCCTGGAGTGTACACCCGATGAACACTGAAGCTTTCTTT

J: TRBJ2-1
D: -
size: -
V: TRBV29-1
CDR3: CSVVQNIRNEQFF
DNA: TGCAGCGTTGTGCAGAATATTAGGAATGAGCAGTTCTTC

J: TRBJ1-5
D: -
size: -
V: TRBV2
CDR3: CASSEGPGVRNQPQHF
DNA: TGTGCCAGCAGTGAAGGGCCCGGAGTAAGGAATCAGCCCCAGCATTTT